Listed below are T cell receptor beta chains from one sample, sequenced in a study of T cell responses to AZD1222 COVID-19 vaccine. TCRdb's table, derived via immunoSEQ multiplex PCR, lists solely in-frame clones and lacks some. The sample lists 150,000 to 200,000 clones, around 89% seen once, with 4% to 5.5% in the top ten. The sample here was peripheral blood, taken 28 days after the second AZD1222 dose. These receptors all stem from an adult who received the AZD1222 COVID-19 vaccine. CDR3s include the opening cysteine and the closing phenylalanine or tryptophan. D genes are given only for firm matches. Expanded clones are given a class, and other clones once, few, many or no size at all.

>TRBV19|NA|TRBJ1-5|NA
CASRITGTDRPQHF
TGTGCCAGTAGGATTACAGGGACGGATCGGCCCCAGCATTTT
>TRBV9|TRBD1|TRBJ1-2|NA
CASSVVGTVGGYTF
TGTGCCAGCAGCGTAGTCGGGACAGTGGGCGGCTACACCTTC
>TRBV7-6|NA|TRBJ2-5|NA
CASSDQETQYF
TGTGCCAGCAGCGACCAAGAGACCCAGTACTTC
>TRBV29-1|NA|TRBJ2-6|NA
CSVAGQTSGANVLTF
TGCAGCGTTGCCGGCCAAACCTCTGGGGCCAACGTCCTGACTTTC
>TRBV13|NA|TRBJ1-1|NA
CASTFIRPYRNTEAFF
TGTGCCAGCACCTTCATCCGACCGTATAGGAACACTGAAGCTTTCTTT
>TRBV3-1/TRBV3-2|NA|TRBJ1-6|once
CASSQGPTVPPLHF
TGTGCCAGCAGCCAGGGACCCACTGTGCCACCCCTCCACTTT
>TRBV28|NA|TRBJ1-6|NA
CASCGIWSSPLHF
TGTGCCAGCTGCGGAATTTGGAGTTCACCCCTCCACTTT
>TRBV7-9|NA|TRBJ1-2|NA
CASSLVWTLLSGYTF
TGTGCCAGCAGCTTAGTTTGGACCCTCCTTTCAGGCTACACCTTC
>TRBV5-6|TRBD1|TRBJ1-2|NA
CASSLFETGGGRGYTF
TGTGCCAGCAGCTTGTTCGAGACAGGGGGCGGAAGAGGCTACACCTTC
>TRBV3-1/TRBV3-2|NA|TRBJ1-1|NA
CASSLNLGTEAFF
TGTGCCAGCAGCCTAAATTTGGGCACTGAAGCTTTCTTT
>TRBV15|TRBD2|TRBJ2-7|NA
CATSRGGSGGAEQYF
TGTGCCACCAGCAGAGGAGGTAGCGGGGGGGCCGAGCAGTACTTC
>TRBV27|NA|TRBJ1-1|NA
CASRESRVAEAFF
TGTGCCAGCAGAGAATCACGGGTAGCTGAAGCTTTCTTT
>TRBV10-1|TRBD1|TRBJ2-7|NA
CASKNLDRDRGEYEQYF
TGCGCCAGCAAGAATCTTGACCGGGACAGGGGGGAATACGAGCAGTACTTC
>TRBV11-1|TRBD1|TRBJ1-2|NA
CASSSTGGNYGYTF
TGTGCCAGCAGCTCAACAGGGGGCAACTATGGCTACACCTTC
>TRBV7-9|NA|TRBJ2-3|NA
CASSSRELGSTDTQYF
TGTGCCAGCAGCTCACGAGAGCTAGGGAGCACAGATACGCAGTATTTT
>TRBV4-3|NA|TRBJ1-3|once
CASSQDNEGDPRWDTIYF
TGCGCCAGCAGCCAAGATAATGAGGGGGACCCGAGGTGGGACACCATATATTTT
>TRBV11-2|TRBD2|TRBJ2-5|NA
CASSLDMWEGLAKTQYF
TGTGCCAGCAGCTTAGACATGTGGGAGGGACTAGCAAAGACCCAGTACTTC
>TRBV18|NA|TRBJ1-2|NA
CASSPQGSPNYGYTF
TGTGCCAGCTCACCCCAGGGGAGCCCAAACTATGGCTACACCTTC
>TRBV11-1|NA|TRBJ2-1|NA
CASSSGGVTRPNEQFF
TGTGCCAGCAGCTCTGGCGGGGTGACCCGACCGAATGAGCAGTTCTTC
>TRBV11-2|NA|TRBJ1-5|NA
CASSLDQLGGGTQPQHF
TGTGCCAGCAGCTTAGATCAGTTGGGGGGCGGCACGCAGCCCCAGCATTTT
>TRBV18|TRBD1|TRBJ2-5|NA
CASSPGTVWQETQYF
TGTGCCAGCTCACCAGGGACAGTCTGGCAAGAGACCCAGTACTTC
>TRBV30|NA|TRBJ1-5|NA
CAWADRYNQPQHF
TGTGCCTGGGCCGACAGATACAATCAGCCCCAGCATTTT
>TRBV2|TRBD1|TRBJ2-7|few
CASTPTDRDLRGEQYF
TGTGCCAGCACACCCACGGACAGGGATCTTCGGGGCGAGCAGTACTTC
>TRBV7-9|NA|TRBJ2-3|NA
CASSLVSRPTDTQYF
TGTGCCAGCAGCTTAGTCTCCAGGCCCACAGATACGCAGTATTTT
>TRBV6-5|NA|TRBJ1-6|NA
CASSSMEDSPLHF
TGTGCCAGCAGCTCCATGGAGGACTCACCCCTCCACTTT
>TRBV3-1/TRBV3-2|NA|TRBJ1-5|NA
CASSQGFVPQPQHF
TGTGCCAGCAGCCAAGGATTTGTTCCCCAGCCCCAGCATTTT
>TRBV28|NA|TRBJ1-2|NA
CASVGGNYGYTF
TGTGCCAGCGTGGGGGGGAACTATGGCTACACCTTC
>TRBV19|NA|TRBJ1-1|NA
CASSGAGRFEAFF
TGTGCCAGTAGTGGGGCAGGGAGGTTTGAAGCTTTCTTT
>TRBV19|NA|TRBJ1-1|many
CASSMLLGTEAFF
TGTGCCAGTAGTATGCTCTTGGGCACTGAAGCTTTCTTT
>TRBV16|TRBD1|TRBJ1-1|NA
CASSQQGGQLNTEAFF
TGTGCCAGCAGCCAACAAGGGGGACAGTTGAACACTGAAGCTTTCTTT
>TRBV4-3|NA|TRBJ2-1|NA
CASSPRRTEAMYNEQFF
TGCGCCAGCAGCCCAAGAAGGACAGAAGCGATGTACAATGAGCAGTTCTTC
>TRBV7-9|NA|TRBJ1-1|NA
CASSLESGEAFF
TGTGCCAGCAGCCTCGAGAGCGGAGAAGCTTTCTTT
>TRBV7-2|NA|TRBJ2-3|NA
CASSQNFADTQYF
TGTGCCAGCAGCCAGAATTTTGCAGATACGCAGTATTTT
>TRBV6-5|NA|TRBJ1-3|NA
CASMAPGTIYF
TGTGCCAGCATGGCACCCGGGACCATATATTTT
>TRBV14|NA|TRBJ1-2|NA
CASSPGRRGYTF
TGTGCCAGCAGCCCCGGCCGGAGGGGCTACACCTTC
>TRBV27|NA|TRBJ1-1|NA
CASSLYEPGARAFF
TGTGCCAGCAGTTTATACGAACCGGGGGCGCGGGCTTTCTTT
>TRBV30|NA|TRBJ1-1|once
CAWSGGPGGQNTEAFF
TGTGCCTGGAGTGGAGGCCCGGGGGGCCAGAACACTGAAGCTTTCTTT
>TRBV13|NA|TRBJ2-7|few
CASSTGLILYEQYF
TGTGCCAGCAGCACGGGACTCATCCTCTACGAGCAGTACTTC